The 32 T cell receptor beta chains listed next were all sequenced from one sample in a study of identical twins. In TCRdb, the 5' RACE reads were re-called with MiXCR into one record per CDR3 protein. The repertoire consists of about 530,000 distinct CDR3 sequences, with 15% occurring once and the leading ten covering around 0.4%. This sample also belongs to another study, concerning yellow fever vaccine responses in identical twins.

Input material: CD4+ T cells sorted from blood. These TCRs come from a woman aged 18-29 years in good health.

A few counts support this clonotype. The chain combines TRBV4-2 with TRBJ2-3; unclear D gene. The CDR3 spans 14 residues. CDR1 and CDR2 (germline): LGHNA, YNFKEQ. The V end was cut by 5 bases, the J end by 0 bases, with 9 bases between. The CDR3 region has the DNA TGTGCCAGCAGCGCGGAAACTAGCACAGATACGCAGTATTTT. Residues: CASSAETSTDTQYF.

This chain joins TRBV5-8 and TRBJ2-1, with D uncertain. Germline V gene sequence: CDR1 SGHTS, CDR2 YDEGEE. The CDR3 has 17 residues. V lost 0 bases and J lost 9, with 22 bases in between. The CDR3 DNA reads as TGTGCCAGCAGCTTGGATGGCGTTGGGCTAGTGTTGGCTGAGCAGTTCTTC. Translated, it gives CASSLDGVGLVLAEQFF.

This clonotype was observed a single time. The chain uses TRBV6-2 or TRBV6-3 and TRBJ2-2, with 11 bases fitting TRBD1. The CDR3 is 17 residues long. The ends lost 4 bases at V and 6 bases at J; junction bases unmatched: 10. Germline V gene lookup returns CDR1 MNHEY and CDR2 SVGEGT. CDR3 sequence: CASSSRTGGQFAGELFF. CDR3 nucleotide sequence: TGTGCCAGCAGTTCCAGGACAGGGGGCCAGTTCGCCGGGGAGCTGTTTTTT.

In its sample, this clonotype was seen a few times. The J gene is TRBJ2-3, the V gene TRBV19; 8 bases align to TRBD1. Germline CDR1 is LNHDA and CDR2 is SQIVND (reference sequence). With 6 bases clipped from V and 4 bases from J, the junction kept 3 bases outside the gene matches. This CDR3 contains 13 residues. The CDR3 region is CASSRQGSDTQYF. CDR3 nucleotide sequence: TGTGCCAGTAGCCGACAGGGGTCAGATACGCAGTATTTT.

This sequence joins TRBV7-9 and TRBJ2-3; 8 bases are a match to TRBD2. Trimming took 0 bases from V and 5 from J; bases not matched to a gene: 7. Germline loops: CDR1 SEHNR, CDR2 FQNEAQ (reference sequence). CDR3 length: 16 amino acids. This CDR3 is CASSLALAVRGDTQYF. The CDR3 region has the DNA TGTGCCAGCAGCTTAGCACTAGCGGTCAGGGGAGATACGCAGTATTTT.

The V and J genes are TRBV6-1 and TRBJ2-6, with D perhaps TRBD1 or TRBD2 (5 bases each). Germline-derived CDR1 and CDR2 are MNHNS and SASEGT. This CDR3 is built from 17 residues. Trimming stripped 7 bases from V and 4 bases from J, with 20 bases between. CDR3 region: CASNTGTQSPGANVLTF. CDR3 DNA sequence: TGTGCCAGCAACACGGGGACCCAATCGCCCGGGGCCAACGTCCTGACTTTC.

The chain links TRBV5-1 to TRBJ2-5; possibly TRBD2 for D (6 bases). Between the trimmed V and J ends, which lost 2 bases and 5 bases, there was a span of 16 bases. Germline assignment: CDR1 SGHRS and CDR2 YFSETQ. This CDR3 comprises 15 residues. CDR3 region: CASSFVGGTIETQYF. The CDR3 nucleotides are TGCGCCAGCAGCTTTGTGGGAGGAACTATTGAGACCCAGTACTTC.

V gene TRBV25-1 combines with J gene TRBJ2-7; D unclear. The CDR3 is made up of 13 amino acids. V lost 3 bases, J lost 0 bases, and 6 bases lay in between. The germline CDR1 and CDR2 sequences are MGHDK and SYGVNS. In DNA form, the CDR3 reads TGTGCCAGCAGTGAGTTTTACTCCTACGAGCAGTACTTC. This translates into CASSEFYSYEQYF.

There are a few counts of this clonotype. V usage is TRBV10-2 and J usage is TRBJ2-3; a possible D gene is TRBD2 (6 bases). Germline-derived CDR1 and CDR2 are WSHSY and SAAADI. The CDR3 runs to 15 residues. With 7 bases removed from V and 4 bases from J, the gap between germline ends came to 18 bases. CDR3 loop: CASTVPGLKADTQYF. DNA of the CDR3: TGCGCCAGCACGGTACCGGGACTCAAGGCAGATACGCAGTATTTT.

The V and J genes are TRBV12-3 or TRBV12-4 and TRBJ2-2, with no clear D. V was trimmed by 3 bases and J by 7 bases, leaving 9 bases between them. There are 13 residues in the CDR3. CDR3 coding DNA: TGTGCCAGCAGTTTTCGGCAACACGGGGAGCTGTTTTTT. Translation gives CASSFRQHGELFF.

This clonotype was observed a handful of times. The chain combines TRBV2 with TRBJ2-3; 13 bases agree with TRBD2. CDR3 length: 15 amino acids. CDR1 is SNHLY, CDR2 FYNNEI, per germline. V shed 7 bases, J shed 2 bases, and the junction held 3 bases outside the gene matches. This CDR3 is CASKGLAGITDTQYF. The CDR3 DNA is TGTGCCAGCAAGGGACTAGCGGGAATCACAGATACGCAGTATTTT.

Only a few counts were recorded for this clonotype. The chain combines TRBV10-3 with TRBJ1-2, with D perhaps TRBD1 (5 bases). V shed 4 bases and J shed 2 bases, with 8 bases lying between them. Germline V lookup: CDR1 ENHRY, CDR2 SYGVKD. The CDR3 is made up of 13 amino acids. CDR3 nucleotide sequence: TGTGCCATCAGTGGGGGCACAAACTATGGCTACACCTTC. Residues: CAISGGTNYGYTF.

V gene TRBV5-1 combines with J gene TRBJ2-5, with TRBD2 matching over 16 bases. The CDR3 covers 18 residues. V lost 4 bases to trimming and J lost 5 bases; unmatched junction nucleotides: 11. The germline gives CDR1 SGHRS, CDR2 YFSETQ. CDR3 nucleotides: TGCGCCAGCAGCATCACCGGGACTAGCGGGGGGGTCCGGGAGACCCAGTACTTC. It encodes CASSITGTSGGVRETQYF.

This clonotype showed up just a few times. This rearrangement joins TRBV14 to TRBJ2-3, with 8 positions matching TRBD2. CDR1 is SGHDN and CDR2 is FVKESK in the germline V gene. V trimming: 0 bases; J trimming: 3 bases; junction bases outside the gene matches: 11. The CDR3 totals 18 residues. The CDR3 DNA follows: TGTGCCAGCAGCCAAGAGACCCAACGGGGGGGCCGGACAGATACGCAGTATTTT. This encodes CASSQETQRGGRTDTQYF. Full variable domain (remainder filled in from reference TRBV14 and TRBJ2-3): EAGVTQFPSHSVIEKGQTVTLRCDPISGHDNLYWYRRVMGKEIKFLLHFVKESKQDESGMPNNRFLAERTGGTYSTLKVQPAELEDSGVYFCASSQETQRGGRTDTQYFGPGTRLTVL.

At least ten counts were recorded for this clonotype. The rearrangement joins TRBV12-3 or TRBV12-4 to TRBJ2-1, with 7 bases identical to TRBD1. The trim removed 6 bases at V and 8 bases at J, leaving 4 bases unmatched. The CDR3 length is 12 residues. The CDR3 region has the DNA TGTGCCAGCAGCCCTACAGGGGATGAGCAGTTCTTC. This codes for CASSPTGDEQFF.

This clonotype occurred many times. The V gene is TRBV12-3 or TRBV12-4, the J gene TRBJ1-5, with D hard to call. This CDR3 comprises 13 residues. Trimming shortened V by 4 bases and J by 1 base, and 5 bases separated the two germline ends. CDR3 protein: CASSWGSNQPQHF. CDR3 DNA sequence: TGTGCCAGCAGTTGGGGAAGCAATCAGCCCCAGCATTTT.

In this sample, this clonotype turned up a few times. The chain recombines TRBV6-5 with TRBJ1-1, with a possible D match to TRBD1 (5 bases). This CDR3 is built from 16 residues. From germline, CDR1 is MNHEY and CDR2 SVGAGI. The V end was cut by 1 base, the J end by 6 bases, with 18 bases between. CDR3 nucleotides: TGTGCCAGCAGTTACTTAAAAGGACAAGGAATGTCTGAAGCTTTCTTT. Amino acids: CASSYLKGQGMSEAFF.

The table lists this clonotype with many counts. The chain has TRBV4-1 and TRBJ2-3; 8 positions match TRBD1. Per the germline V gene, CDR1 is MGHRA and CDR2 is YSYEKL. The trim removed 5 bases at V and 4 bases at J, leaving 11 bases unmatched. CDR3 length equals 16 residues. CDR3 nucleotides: TGCGCCAGCAGCGAAACAGGGGGACTCATTGCAGATACGCAGTATTTT. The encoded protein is CASSETGGLIADTQYF.

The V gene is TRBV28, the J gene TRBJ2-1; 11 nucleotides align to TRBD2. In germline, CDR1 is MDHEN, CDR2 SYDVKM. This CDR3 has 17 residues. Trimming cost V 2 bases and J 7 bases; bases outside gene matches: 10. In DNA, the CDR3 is TGTGCCAGCAGTTTAGTAGGTCGGGCTAGCGGGAGGAATGAGCAGTTCTTC. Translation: CASSLVGRASGRNEQFF. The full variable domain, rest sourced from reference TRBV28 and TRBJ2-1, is DVKVTQSSRYLVKRTGEKVFLECVQDMDHENMFWYRQDPGLGLRLIYFSYDVKMKEKGDIPEGYSVSREKKERFSLILESASTNQTSMYLCASSLVGRASGRNEQFFGPGTRLTVL.

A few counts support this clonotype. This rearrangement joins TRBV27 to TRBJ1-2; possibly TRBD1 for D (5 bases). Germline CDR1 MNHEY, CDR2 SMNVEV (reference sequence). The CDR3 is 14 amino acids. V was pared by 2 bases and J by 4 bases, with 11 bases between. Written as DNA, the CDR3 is TGTGCCAGCAGTTTACGAGAGCAGGGCTATGGCTACACCTTC. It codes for CASSLREQGYGYTF.

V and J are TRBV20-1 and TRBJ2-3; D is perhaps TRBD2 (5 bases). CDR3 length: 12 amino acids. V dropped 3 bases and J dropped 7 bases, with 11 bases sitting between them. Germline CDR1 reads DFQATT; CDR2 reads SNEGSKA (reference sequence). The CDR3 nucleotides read TGCAGTGCTAGCGGGAACTGGAATACGCAGTATTTT. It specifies CSASGNWNTQYF.

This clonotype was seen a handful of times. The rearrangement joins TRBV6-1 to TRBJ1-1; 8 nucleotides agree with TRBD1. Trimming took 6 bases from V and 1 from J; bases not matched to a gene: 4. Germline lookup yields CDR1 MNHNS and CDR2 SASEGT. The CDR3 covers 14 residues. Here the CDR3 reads CASRPTGANTEAFF. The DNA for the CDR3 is TGTGCCAGCAGGCCGACAGGGGCGAACACTGAAGCTTTCTTT.

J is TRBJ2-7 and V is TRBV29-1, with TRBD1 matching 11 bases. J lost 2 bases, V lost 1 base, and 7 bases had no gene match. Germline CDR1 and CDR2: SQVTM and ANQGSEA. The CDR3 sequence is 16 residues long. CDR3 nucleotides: TGCAGCGTTGAAGGCGGGCCGGGACAGGGGGCCTACGAGCAGTACTTC. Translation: CSVEGGPGQGAYEQYF.

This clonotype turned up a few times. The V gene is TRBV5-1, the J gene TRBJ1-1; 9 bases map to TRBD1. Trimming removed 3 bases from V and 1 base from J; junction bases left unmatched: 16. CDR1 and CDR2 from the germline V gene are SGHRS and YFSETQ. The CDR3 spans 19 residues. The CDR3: CASSSTRPGQGRSNTEAFF. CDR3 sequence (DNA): TGCGCCAGCAGCTCGACGCGACCGGGACAGGGTCGATCGAACACTGAAGCTTTCTTT.

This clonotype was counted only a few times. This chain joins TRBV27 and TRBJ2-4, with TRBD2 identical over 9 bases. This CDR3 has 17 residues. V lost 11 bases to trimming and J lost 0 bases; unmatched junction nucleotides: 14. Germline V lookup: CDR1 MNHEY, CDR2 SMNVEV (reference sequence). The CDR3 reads CASSGTSLFLAKNIQYF. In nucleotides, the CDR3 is TGTGCCTCGTCCGGGACTAGCCTTTTCCTAGCCAAAAACATTCAGTACTTC.

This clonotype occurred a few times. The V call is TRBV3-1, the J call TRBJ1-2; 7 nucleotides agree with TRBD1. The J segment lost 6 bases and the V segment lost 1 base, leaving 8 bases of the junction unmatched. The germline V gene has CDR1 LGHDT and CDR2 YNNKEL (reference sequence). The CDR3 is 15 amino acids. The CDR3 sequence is CASSQGTTGSNGYTF. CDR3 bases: TGTGCCAGCAGCCAAGGAACGACAGGGTCGAATGGCTACACCTTC.

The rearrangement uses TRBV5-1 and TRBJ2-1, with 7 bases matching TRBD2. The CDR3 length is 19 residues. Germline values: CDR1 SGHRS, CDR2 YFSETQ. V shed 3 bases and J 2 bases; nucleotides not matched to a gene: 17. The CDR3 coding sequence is TGCGCCAGCAGCTACGGCCTAGCGGTACACCACGAAGCCTACAATGAGCAGTTCTTC. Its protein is CASSYGLAVHHEAYNEQFF.

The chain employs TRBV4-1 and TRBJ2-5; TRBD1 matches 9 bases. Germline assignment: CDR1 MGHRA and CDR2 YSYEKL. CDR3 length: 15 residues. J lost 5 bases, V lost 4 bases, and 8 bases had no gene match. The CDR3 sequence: CASSRPDRGWETQYF. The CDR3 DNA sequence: TGCGCCAGCAGCCGACCAGACAGGGGGTGGGAGACCCAGTACTTC.

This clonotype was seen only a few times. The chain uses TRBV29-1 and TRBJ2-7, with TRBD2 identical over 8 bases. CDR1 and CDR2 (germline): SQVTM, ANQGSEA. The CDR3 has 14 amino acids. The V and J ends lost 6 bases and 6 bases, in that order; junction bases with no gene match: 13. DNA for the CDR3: TGCAGCGTCCAAATCGGGGGGGCCGCCTTCGAGCAGTACTTC. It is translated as CSVQIGGAAFEQYF.

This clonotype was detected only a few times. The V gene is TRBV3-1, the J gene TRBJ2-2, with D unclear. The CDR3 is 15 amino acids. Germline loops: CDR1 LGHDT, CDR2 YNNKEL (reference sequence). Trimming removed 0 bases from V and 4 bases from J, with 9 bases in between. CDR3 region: CASSQDRGLTGELFF. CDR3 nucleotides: TGTGCCAGCAGCCAAGATCGTGGGCTCACCGGGGAGCTGTTTTTT.

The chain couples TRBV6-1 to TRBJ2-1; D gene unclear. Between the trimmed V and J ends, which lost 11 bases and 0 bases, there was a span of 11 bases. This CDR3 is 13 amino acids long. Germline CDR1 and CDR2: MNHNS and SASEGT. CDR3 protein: CAVARSSYNEQFF. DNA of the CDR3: TGTGCCGTCGCCCGGAGCTCCTACAATGAGCAGTTCTTC.

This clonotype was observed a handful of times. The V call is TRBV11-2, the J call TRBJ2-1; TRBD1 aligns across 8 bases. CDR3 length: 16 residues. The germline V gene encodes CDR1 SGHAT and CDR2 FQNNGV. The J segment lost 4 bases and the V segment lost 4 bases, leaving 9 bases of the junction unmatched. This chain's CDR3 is CASSSQGGQDYNEQFF. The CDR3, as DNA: TGTGCCAGCAGCTCCCAGGGGGGACAGGATTACAATGAGCAGTTCTTC.